These 27 T cell receptor beta chains were all obtained from the same sample, sequenced in a study of response to subunit inactivated influenza vaccine. TCRdb analysed the RT-PCR reads with MiXCR anew, one entry per CDR3 protein. This sample has 500,000 or so distinct CDR3 sequences, with about 15% found just once. This specimen was CD4+ T cells sorted from PBMCs, taken around 25 months after vaccination. These receptor sequences come from a man aged 50 to 69 who received an inactivated influenza vaccine.

The chain uses TRBV20-1 and TRBJ2-5; the match to TRBD1 covers 8 bases. CDR3 length: 14 amino acids. Germline V lookup: CDR1 DFQATT, CDR2 SNEGSKA (reference sequence). The V gene end was trimmed by 6 bases and the J gene end by 2 bases; junction bases not matched to a gene: 8. CDR3 DNA sequence: TGCAGTGCCTCAAGGAACAGGGGGCAAGAGACCCAGTACTTC. Protein sequence: CSASRNRGQETQYF.

The gene calls are TRBV3-1 and TRBJ1-1; D is unresolved. Germline CDR1 reads LGHDT; CDR2 reads YNNKEL (reference sequence). The CDR3 spans 14 residues. V lost 1 base to trimming and J lost 1 base, with 7 bases between them. The CDR3 protein is CASSQVAGNTEAFF. The DNA of the CDR3 is TGTGCCAGCAGCCAAGTTGCAGGGAACACTGAAGCTTTCTTT.

J is TRBJ2-7 and V is TRBV5-1; 7 bases are a match to TRBD2. The CDR3 runs to 14 residues. V shed 6 bases and J 2 bases; nucleotides not matched to a gene: 8. CDR1 SGHRS and CDR2 YFSETQ come from the germline V gene. The DNA of the CDR3 is TGCGCCAGCAAAGCGGGGCCTGGGGCCTACGAGCAGTACTTC. It codes for CASKAGPGAYEQYF.

The chain is built from TRBV28 and TRBJ2-1; 9 positions match TRBD2. V was pared by 7 bases and J by 4 bases, with 5 bases of the junction left unmatched. The CDR3 runs 14 residues. Per the germline V gene, CDR1 is MDHEN and CDR2 is SYDVKM. The chain's CDR3 is CASTLAGAYNEQFF. The CDR3 coding sequence is TGTGCCAGCACATTAGCGGGAGCGTACAATGAGCAGTTCTTC.

V usage is TRBV15 and J usage is TRBJ2-5; possible D gene TRBD1, 5 bases. The CDR3 extends over 15 amino acids. The germline gives CDR1 LNHNV, CDR2 YYDKDF (reference sequence). Trimming took 0 bases from V and 5 from J, leaving 13 bases between them. The CDR3 DNA reads TGTGCCACCAGCAGAGATGGGTGGGGCCAGGAGACCCAGTACTTC. Protein sequence: CATSRDGWGQETQYF.

This chain joins TRBV19 and TRBJ2-1, with TRBD2 matching over 7 bases. V lost 3 bases, J lost 4 bases, and 9 bases stayed unmatched. Germline CDR1 LNHDA, CDR2 SQIVND (reference sequence). The CDR3 runs to 16 residues. CDR3 nucleotide sequence: TGTGCCAGTAGTATCGTCTCGGCTAGCGGTTACAATGAGCAGTTCTTC. Its translation is CASSIVSASGYNEQFF.

This clonotype was counted only a few times. CDR3 coding DNA: TGTGCCAGCAGCCGAAGGGGGAACAGCCTCAATACGCAGTATTTT. Amino acids: CASSRRGNSLNTQYF. This chain connects TRBV3-1 to TRBJ2-3, with a tentative D call TRBD1 (6 bases). The V and J ends lost 4 bases and 7 bases respectively, with 18 bases between them. This CDR3 contains 15 residues. Germline lookup yields CDR1 LGHDT and CDR2 YNNKEL (reference sequence).

This clonotype appeared many times. The CDR3 sequence: CASSSGGMGTGELFF. In DNA form, the CDR3 reads TGTGCCAGCAGCTCGGGAGGGATGGGCACCGGGGAGCTGTTTTTT. The rearrangement joins TRBV12-3 or TRBV12-4 to TRBJ2-2; 8 nucleotides line up with TRBD2. The V gene end was trimmed by 6 bases and the J gene end by 4 bases; junction bases not matched to a gene: 7. CDR3 length: 15 amino acids.

V and J are TRBV9 and TRBJ2-1; 14 bases are shared with TRBD2. The CDR3 loop spans 16 amino acids. V was pared by 0 bases and J by 8 bases, with 4 bases of the junction left unmatched. Germline CDR1 SGDLS, CDR2 YYNGEE. The CDR3 loop reads CASSVAGTSGSDEQFF. The CDR3 DNA is TGTGCCAGCAGCGTAGCTGGGACTAGCGGGAGCGATGAGCAGTTCTTC.

The V gene is TRBV4-2, the J gene TRBJ1-1; D is possibly TRBD1 (5 bases). The CDR3 extends over 19 amino acids. Trimming removed 5 bases at V and 3 bases at J, with 28 bases between. CDR1 is LGHNA and CDR2 is YNFKEQ in the germline V gene. This CDR3 is CASSGIGTGLGPMDTEAFF. The CDR3 DNA reads as TGTGCCAGCAGCGGAATCGGGACCGGACTTGGGCCTATGGACACTGAAGCTTTCTTT.

This clonotype has at least ten counts. CDR3 nucleotides: TGCAGTGTTCAGGATAACCCACGCGAGCAGTACTTC. It is translated as CSVQDNPREQYF. The chain couples TRBV20-1 to TRBJ2-7; D uncertain. Germline CDR1 reads DFQATT; CDR2 reads SNEGSKA (reference sequence). This CDR3 comprises 12 residues. V was pared by 7 bases and J by 6 bases, with 16 bases between.

There are a few counts of this clonotype. This chain uses TRBV11-1 with TRBJ2-1; no definite D call. This CDR3 spans 13 amino acids. V lost 4 bases to trimming and J lost 6 bases, with 10 bases between them. The germline gives CDR1 SGHAT, CDR2 FQDESV (reference sequence). CDR3 DNA sequence: TGTGCCAGCAGCTCCCGACTCCTCAATGAGCAGTTCTTC. Amino acids: CASSSRLLNEQFF. Looking up the rest from reference TRBV11-1 and TRBJ2-1 gives the full variable domain: EAEVAQSPRYKITEKSQAVAFWCDPISGHATLYWYRQILGQGPELLVQFQDESVVDDSQLPKDRFSAERLKGVDSTLKIQPAELGDSAMYLCASSSRLLNEQFFGPGTRLTVL.

This clonotype was seen ten or more times. This rearrangement joins TRBV16 to TRBJ2-7; D ambiguous. The CDR3 runs 12 residues. Trimming cost V 4 bases and J 6 bases, with 10 bases left between them. Germline values: CDR1 KGHSY, CDR2 FQNENV. CDR3 protein: CASSLGLGEQYF. CDR3 bases: TGTGCCAGCAGCCTAGGGTTGGGCGAGCAGTACTTC.

The chain couples TRBV5-1 to TRBJ2-7; perhaps TRBD2 as D (5 bases). From germline, CDR1 is SGHRS and CDR2 YFSETQ. This CDR3 contains 14 residues. Between the trimmed V and J ends, which lost 0 bases and 5 bases, there was a span of 12 bases. The CDR3 loop reads CASSLEPRVDEQYF. The CDR3 DNA reads as TGCGCCAGCAGCTTGGAGCCGAGGGTCGACGAGCAGTACTTC.

This clonotype showed up just a few times. This chain connects TRBV7-9 to TRBJ2-7; TRBD2 might be the D (5 bases). V was cut by 7 bases and J by 2 bases, with 18 bases left in between. The CDR3 has 15 amino acids. From germline, CDR1 is SEHNR and CDR2 FQNEAQ (reference sequence). The chain's CDR3 is CASTLTIAGTYEQYF. CDR3 nucleotide sequence: TGTGCCAGCACGCTTACCATTGCGGGTACCTACGAGCAGTACTTC.

The sample holds a few counts of this clonotype. The chain joins TRBV28 to TRBJ2-2; D may be TRBD2 (5 bases). Trimming pared 3 bases from V and 5 bases from J, leaving 10 bases between. This CDR3 is built from 14 residues. Germline V gene sequence: CDR1 MDHEN, CDR2 SYDVKM. This CDR3 reads CASSFATMTGELFF. The DNA for the CDR3 is TGTGCCAGCAGTTTTGCGACTATGACCGGGGAGCTGTTTTTT.

This clonotype was recorded a few times. The CDR3 loop is CSARALSGRAYEQYF. The CDR3 DNA follows: TGCAGTGCTAGGGCCCTTAGCGGGAGGGCCTACGAGCAGTACTTC. The rearrangement links TRBV20-1 to TRBJ2-7; 11 bases map to TRBD2. The V segment lost 3 bases and the J segment 2 bases; nucleotides outside the gene matches: 6. The CDR3 is 15 amino acids. CDR1 DFQATT and CDR2 SNEGSKA come from the germline V gene (reference sequence).

The chain is built from TRBV6-2 or TRBV6-3 and TRBJ2-1, with no clear D. The CDR3 covers 15 residues. V was clipped by 5 bases and J by 0 bases, with 11 bases between them. CDR1 is MNHEY, CDR2 SVGEGT, per germline. CDR3 bases: TGTGCCAGCAGTCGGCCGGTCCCCTCCTACAATGAGCAGTTCTTC. Translating gives CASSRPVPSYNEQFF.

There are many counts of this clonotype. The gene calls are TRBV12-3 or TRBV12-4 and TRBJ1-2; a possible D gene is TRBD1 (5 bases). V dropped 8 bases and J dropped 8 bases, with 9 bases sitting between them. This CDR3 is 10 amino acids long. Written as DNA, the CDR3 is TGTGCCAGCTCAGGGAACGGCTACACCTTC. It translates to CASSGNGYTF.

This clonotype was seen at least ten times. The CDR3 reads CASSPIQGLVYEQYF. The CDR3 DNA sequence: TGTGCCAGCAGCCCAATACAGGGGTTAGTCTACGAGCAGTACTTC. This chain connects TRBV7-9 to TRBJ2-7; 7 bases are shared with TRBD1. Germline loops: CDR1 SEHNR, CDR2 FQNEAQ (reference sequence). J was trimmed by 3 bases and V by 5 bases; bases with no gene match: 10. The CDR3 is made up of 15 amino acids.

This chain uses TRBV12-3 or TRBV12-4 with TRBJ2-7; D remains ambiguous. The V and J ends lost 8 bases and 6 bases respectively, with 11 bases between them. The CDR3 sequence is 11 residues long. The CDR3 bases are TGTGCCAGCTCTAAACGGGTCGAGCAGTACTTC. Encoded protein: CASSKRVEQYF.

This clonotype has just a few counts. This chain uses TRBV10-3 with TRBJ2-5, with TRBD1 matching over 7 bases. The CDR3 has 13 residues. V dropped 6 bases and J dropped 2; count of bases not matched to a gene: 3. Germline loops: CDR1 ENHRY, CDR2 SYGVKD. CDR3 region: CAIRGTEQETQYF. The CDR3 DNA reads as TGTGCCATCAGGGGGACAGAGCAAGAGACCCAGTACTTC.

The chain has TRBV5-1 and TRBJ1-1; TRBD1 matches at 7 bases. CDR1 and CDR2 (germline): SGHRS, YFSETQ. Trimming cost V 4 bases and J 5 bases; bases outside gene matches: 8. The CDR3 sequence is 14 residues long. The CDR3 here is CASSLGQEWTEAFF. CDR3 DNA: TGCGCCAGCAGCCTCGGACAGGAGTGGACTGAAGCTTTCTTT.

This clonotype was detected only a few times. The chain joins TRBV10-3 to TRBJ2-2, with TRBD1 identical over 7 bases. The V and J ends lost 10 bases and 3 bases, in that order; junction bases with no gene match: 8. Germline CDR1 and CDR2: ENHRY and SYGVKD. This CDR3 contains 14 residues. CDR3 sequence reads: CASMRTGDTGELFF. CDR3 sequence (DNA): TGTGCCAGCATGAGGACAGGCGACACCGGGGAGCTGTTTTTT.

This rearrangement joins TRBV12-3 or TRBV12-4 to TRBJ1-3; D call uncertain. The CDR3 has 14 residues. V lost 5 bases, J lost 7 bases, and 15 bases lay in between. The CDR3 nucleotides read TGTGCCAGCAGTCAGCGGGCTTCATGGAACACCATATATTTT. It encodes CASSQRASWNTIYF.

The chain couples TRBV29-1 to TRBJ1-1, with a weak D call TRBD1 (6 bases). Germline assignment: CDR1 SQVTM and CDR2 ANQGSEA. Trimming removed 5 bases at V and 2 bases at J, with 15 bases between. This CDR3 has 14 amino acids. The DNA of the CDR3 is TGCAGCGTTTTCCCACAGGGCATCAACACTGAAGCTTTCTTT. Translating it yields CSVFPQGINTEAFF.

This clonotype has only a few counts. The chain joins TRBV7-2 to TRBJ2-2, with D unclear. V dropped 2 bases and J dropped 4 bases, with 8 bases sitting between them. Germline CDR1 reads SGHTA; CDR2 reads FQGNSA. The CDR3 covers 14 residues. CDR3 amino acids: CASSLRDRTGELFF. The CDR3 DNA follows: TGTGCCAGCAGCTTAAGGGATCGCACCGGGGAGCTGTTTTTT.